This T cell receptor beta chain was captured in a study of blood T cell repertoires in COVID-19. Sequencing used immunoSEQ multiplex PCR; TCRdb keeps in-frame clones, though not all of them. The table shows fewer than 250,000 clones, with 65% to 85% occurring only once. This CDR3 is 15 amino acids long. Germline V gene lookup returns CDR1 PRHDT and CDR2 FYEKMQ (reference sequence). V lost 0 bases, J lost 7 bases, and 13 bases lay in between. Cohort 3 donors counted as recovered after two negative PCRs, clearance, or resolved symptoms. This TCR was recovered from a woman younger than 45 who had recovered from COVID-19. What was sequenced was PBMCs or T cells enriched from blood (not recorded which). The chain couples TRBV13 to TRBJ2-1; possible D gene TRBD2, 6 bases. The CDR3 loop is CASSLGLTGGNEQFF. CDR3 DNA sequence: TGTGCCAGCAGCTTAGGCCTCACCGGGGGTAATGAGCAGTTCTTC.